Listed here are 14 T cell receptor delta chains from one sample, sequenced in a study of gamma-delta T cells after stem cell transplantation. TCRdb reanalysed the RT-PCR reads via CATT. The table records about 2,100 delta-chain clones, roughly 3% of them present only once. The sequenced sample consisted of gamma-delta T cells. These receptors all come from a human donor. It is not recorded whose cells these are; they may come from a transplant donor.

By proportion, this clone is large. The V gene is TRDV2, the J gene TRDJ1; 8 nucleotides line up with TRDD3. The CDR3 sequence is 17 residues long. CDR1 is GEAIGNYY and CDR2 is EKD in the germline V gene. The V segment lost 1 base and the J segment 3 bases; nucleotides outside the gene matches: 12. The DNA of the CDR3 is TGTGCCTGTGACACTCTAGGGATACGCCGATTATCCGATAAACTCATCTTT. Its protein product is CACDTLGIRRLSDKLIF.

This clone counts as medium-sized. Here the CDR3 reads CACDTLGDTTLYTDKLIF. CDR3 coding DNA: TGTGCCTGTGACACGCTGGGGGATACCACACTGTACACCGATAAACTCATCTTT. The chain joins TRDV2 to TRDJ1, with 11 bases fitting TRDD3. Germline values: CDR1 GEAIGNYY, CDR2 EKD. The J segment lost 0 bases and the V segment lost 1 base, leaving 9 bases of the junction unmatched. CDR3 size: 18 residues.

This clone ranks as large (0.1 to 1%). The V call is TRDV2, the J call TRDJ1; 11 bases match TRDD3. V was clipped by 3 bases and J by 1 base; unmatched bases: 6. This CDR3 comprises 16 residues. In germline, CDR1 is GEAIGNYY, CDR2 EKD. The CDR3 protein is CACDVLGDSGTDKLIF. The DNA for the CDR3 is TGTGCCTGTGACGTACTGGGGGATAGCGGCACCGATAAACTCATCTTT.

By its share, this clone is medium-sized. Other DNA sequences of this sample code for an identical CDR3. The rearrangement uses TRDV2 and TRDJ1; 7 nucleotides align to TRDD3. Trimming removed 0 bases from V and 4 bases from J; junction bases left unmatched: 7. Germline loops: CDR1 GEAIGNYY, CDR2 EKD. The CDR3 is made up of 15 amino acids. CDR3 sequence: CACDTVGGHYDKLIF. In nucleotides, the CDR3 is TGTGCCTGTGACACCGTTGGGGGACATTACGATAAACTCATCTTT.

Concerning this clone: This sequence is one base from a far larger clone and is likely a read error. Other DNA sequences from this sample encode an identical CDR3 as well. The rearrangement joins TRDV2 to TRDJ1; no clear D gene. V shed 3 bases and J shed 9 bases, with 28 bases lying between them. Per the germline V gene, CDR1 is GEAIGNYY and CDR2 is EKD. The CDR3 has 17 amino acids. The CDR3 DNA reads TGTGCCTGTGACCGAATGGGAGATAAGTTAGAAGTTAAAGAACTCATCTTT. This sequence encodes CACDRMGDKLEVKELIF.

About this clone itself: The protein in TCRdb stems from a much larger clone and differs at residue 14 from this DNA's translation, likely a read error; here the protein is translated from the DNA. The V gene is TRDV2, the J gene TRDJ1; TRDD3 matches at 8 bases. The CDR3 has 17 amino acids. CDR1 and CDR2 from the germline V gene are GEAIGNYY and EKD. The CDR3: CACDTVRALGDTDRLIF. The DNA of the CDR3 is TGTGCCTGTGACACCGTCCGAGCTCTGGGGGACACCGATAGACTCATCTTT.

This clone appeared a few times. This likely came from a read error, as a far larger clone is one base away. Other nucleotide sequences in the sample specify the same CDR3. The rearrangement links TRDV2 to TRDJ1, with 10 bases lining up with TRDD3. The CDR3 has 18 residues. The J segment lost 1 base and the V segment lost 0 bases, leaving 10 bases of the junction unmatched. CDR1 and CDR2 from the germline V gene are GEAIGNYY and EKD. The CDR3 DNA follows: TGTGCCTGTGACACCCTCCACCGCACTGGGGGATCCACCGATAAACTCATCTTT. It is translated as CACDTLHRTGGSTDKLIF.

This clone was observed a few times. This is likely an artifact of a read error, given a far larger clone one base away. Other DNA sequences in this sample translate to the same CDR3. The chain carries TRDV2 and TRDJ1; the match to TRDD3 covers 11 bases. CDR1 and CDR2 from the germline V gene are GEAIGNYY and EKD. V lost 7 bases, J lost 0 bases, and 15 bases stayed unmatched. The length of the CDR3 is 18 residues. In nucleotides, the CDR3 is TGTGCCTGCGATTCCTTACTGGGGGATATGCCCGACACCGATAAACTCATCTTT. It yields the protein CACDSLLGDMPDTDKLIF.

Regarding this clone: Since a far larger clone is one base different, this is likely a read error. The sample contains more than one DNA sequence encoding this CDR3. The rearrangement links TRDV2 to TRDJ1; 13 bases match TRDD3. This CDR3 spans 17 amino acids. Germline-derived CDR1 and CDR2 are GEAIGNYY and EKD. The CDR3 here is CACDTLLGDTRGDKLIF. CDR3 bases: TGTGCCTGCGACACGTTACTGGGGGATACGCGAGGGGATAAACTCATCTTT.

This clone is labeled as medium-sized (0.01 to 0.1%). The sample carries other DNA sequences with the same CDR3. The rearrangement links TRDV2 to TRDJ1; 7 bases agree with TRDD3. This CDR3 spans 15 amino acids. V shed 2 bases, J shed 0 bases, and the junction held 5 bases outside the gene matches. Germline assignment: CDR1 GEAIGNYY and CDR2 EKD. CDR3 sequence: CACDKLGEYTDKLIF. Written as DNA, the CDR3 is TGTGCCTGTGACAAATTGGGGGAATACACCGATAAACTCATCTTT.

This clone was picked up a small number of times. This probably arose from a read error, given a far larger clone one base away. CDR3 coding DNA: TGTGCCTGTGACACCGTAGGACCGCCCATAGGGAAACTCATCTTT. It encodes CACDTVGPPIGKLIF. This sequence joins TRDV2 and TRDJ1; D not resolved. Trimming removed 0 bases from V and 8 bases from J, with 18 bases in between. Germline-derived CDR1 and CDR2 are GEAIGNYY and EKD. The CDR3 is made up of 15 amino acids.

There are a few counts of this clone. This likely traces to a read error, being one base from a far larger clone. The rearrangement links TRDV1 to TRDJ1, with D possibly being TRDD3 (6 bases). In germline, CDR1 is TSWWSYY, CDR2 QGS. CDR3 size: 22 residues. The germline V and J ends were trimmed by 2 bases and 1 base, with 32 bases remaining between them. The CDR3 sequence: CALGESPISYYSGIRGTDKLIF. The CDR3 nucleotides are TGTGCTCTTGGGGAAAGCCCCATATCTTATTACTCGGGGATCAGGGGCACCGATAAACTCATCTTT.

This clone ranks as medium-sized. A far larger clone is just one base off, so this is likely a read error. The chain couples TRDV2 to TRDJ1; 10 bases map to TRDD3. The length of the CDR3 is 18 residues. In germline, CDR1 is GEAIGNYY, CDR2 EKD. CDR3 bases: TGTGCCTGTGACACCCTCCACCGTACTGGGGGATCCACCGATAAACTCACCTTT. It encodes CACDTLHRTGGSTDKLTF.

Notes on this clone: The protein recorded in TCRdb matches a much larger clone and deviates from this DNA's translation at residue 4, suggesting a read error; the protein here is obtained by translating the DNA. CDR3 bases: TGTGCCTGTGGCACCGCGGGCGGGGATCCCGGGGATACTACCAAACCCCTGATCTTT. It translates to CACGTAGGDPGDTTKPLIF. The chain links TRDV2 to TRDJ4, with TRDD3 matching 8 bases. Per the germline V gene, CDR1 is GEAIGNYY and CDR2 is EKD. The CDR3 has 19 residues.